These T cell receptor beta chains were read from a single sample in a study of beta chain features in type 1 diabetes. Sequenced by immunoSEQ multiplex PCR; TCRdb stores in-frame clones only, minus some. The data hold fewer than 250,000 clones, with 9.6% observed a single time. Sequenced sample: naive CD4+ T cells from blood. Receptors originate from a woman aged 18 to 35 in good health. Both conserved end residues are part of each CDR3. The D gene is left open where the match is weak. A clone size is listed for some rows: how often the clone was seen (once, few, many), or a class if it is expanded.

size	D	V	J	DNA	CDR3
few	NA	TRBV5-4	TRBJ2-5	TGTGCCAGCCGCAACAGGAGTCAAGAGACCCAGTACTTC	CASRNRSQETQYF
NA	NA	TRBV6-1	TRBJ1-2	TGTGCCAGCAGTCCAGACAGACCCTATGGCTACACCTTC	CASSPDRPYGYTF
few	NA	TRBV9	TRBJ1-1	TGTGCCAGCAGCGTATCGCCAGGTATGAACACTGAAGCTTTCTTT	CASSVSPGMNTEAFF
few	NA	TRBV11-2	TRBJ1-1	TGTGCCAGCAGCTTAGTGCAGGGATCGAACACTGAAGCTTTCTTT	CASSLVQGSNTEAFF
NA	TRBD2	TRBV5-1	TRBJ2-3	TGCGCCAGCAGGAGGGAGCGGGAGATTTATACGCAGTATTTT	CASRREREIYTQYF
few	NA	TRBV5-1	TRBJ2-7	TGCGCCAGCAGCTTTCGGGGAGGCTCCTACGAGCAGTACTTC	CASSFRGGSYEQYF
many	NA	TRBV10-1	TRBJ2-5	TGCGCCAGCAGTCCGCGGACACAAGAGACCCAGTACTTC	CASSPRTQETQYF
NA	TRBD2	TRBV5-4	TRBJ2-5	TGTGCCAGCAGCTTGGAGGCTAGCGGGGGAGAGACCCAGTACTTC	CASSLEASGGETQYF
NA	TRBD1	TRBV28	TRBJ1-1	TGTGCCAGCAGTTTGACAGGGCCCACTGAAGCTTTCTTT	CASSLTGPTEAFF
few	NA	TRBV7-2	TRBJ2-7	TGTGCCAGCAGCTTAGGGGGGCTAGCCACGTCTCACGAGCAGTACTTC	CASSLGGLATSHEQYF
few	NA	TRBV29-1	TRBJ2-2	TGCAGCGCAGAAACAGAGAACACCGGGGAGCTGTTTTTT	CSAETENTGELFF
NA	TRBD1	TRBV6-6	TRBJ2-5	TGTGCCAGCAGCCCCGGACAGGGTTCGGAGACCCAGTACTTC	CASSPGQGSETQYF
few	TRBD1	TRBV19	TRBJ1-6	TGTGCCAGTAGAACGGGACAGGGGAGTAATTCACCCCTCCACTTT	CASRTGQGSNSPLHF
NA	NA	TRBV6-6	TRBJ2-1	TGTGCCAGCAGTTACTGGGCAGGGGATCGCAATGAGCAGTTCTTC	CASSYWAGDRNEQFF
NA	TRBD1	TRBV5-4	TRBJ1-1	TGTGCCAGCAGATTAGCAGGGGGGAAGGGTGAAGCTTTCTTT	CASRLAGGKGEAFF
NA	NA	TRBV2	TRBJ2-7	TGTGCCAGCAGTGAAGGCAGATTCTACGAGCAGTACTTC	CASSEGRFYEQYF
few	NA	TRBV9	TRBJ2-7	TGTGCCAGCAGCGCCTCGAACAGGGCTTACGAGCAGTACTTC	CASSASNRAYEQYF
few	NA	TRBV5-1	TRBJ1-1	TGCGCCAGCAGCTTGACCCCCTTCCCGACAGACACTGAAGCTTTCTTT	CASSLTPFPTDTEAFF
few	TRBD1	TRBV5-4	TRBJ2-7	TGTGCCAGCAGCTTGAGGCGACAGGGGACGAGCTACGAGCAGTACTTC	CASSLRRQGTSYEQYF
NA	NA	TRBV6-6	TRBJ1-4	TGTGCCAGCAGGGCTCGAGGGATGACTAATGAAAAACTGTTTTTT	CASRARGMTNEKLFF
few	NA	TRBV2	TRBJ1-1	TGTGCCAGCAGTGTTGAGGGTAACACTGAAGCTTTCTTT	CASSVEGNTEAFF
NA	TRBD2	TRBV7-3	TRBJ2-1	TGTGCCAGCAGCTTAAGGGTGGGGGGGGTCAATGAGCAGTTCTTC	CASSLRVGGVNEQFF
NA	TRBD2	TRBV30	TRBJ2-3	TGTGCCTGGAGTGTAGCGGGGACCTTTAGCACAGATACGCAGTATTTT	CAWSVAGTFSTDTQYF
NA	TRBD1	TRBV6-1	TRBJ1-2	TGTGCCAGCAGTGAAGGACAGGGTACATCCTATGGCTACACCTTC	CASSEGQGTSYGYTF
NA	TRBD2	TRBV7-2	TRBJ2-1	TGTGCCAGCAGCCCACCGGGACTAGCGGGCCTTAGCTCCTACAATGAGCAGTTCTTC	CASSPPGLAGLSSYNEQFF
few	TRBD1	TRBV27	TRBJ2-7	TGTGCCCACAGGGGGGTTCCCACCTACGAGCAGTACTTC	CAHRGVPTYEQYF
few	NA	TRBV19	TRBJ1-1	TGTGCCAGTATTGGGGGCGGGGGGGCGCATTACACTGAAGCTTTCTTT	CASIGGGGAHYTEAFF
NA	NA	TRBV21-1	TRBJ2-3	TGTGCCAGCAGCTCCTCTAACAGGGGGAATAGCACAGATACGCAGTATTTT	CASSSSNRGNSTDTQYF
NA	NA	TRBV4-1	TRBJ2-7	TGCGCCAGCAGCCAGAGCATCTACGAGCAGTACTTC	CASSQSIYEQYF
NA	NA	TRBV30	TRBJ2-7	TGTGCCTGGAGTAGCTTCTACGAGCAGTACTTC	CAWSSFYEQYF
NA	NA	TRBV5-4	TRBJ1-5	TGTGCCAGCAGCTTGGCGGGGTCAGAGAGCAATCAGCCCCAGCATTTT	CASSLAGSESNQPQHF
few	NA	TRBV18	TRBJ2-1	TGTGCCAGCTCAGAAGGGGGCAATGAGCAGTTCTTC	CASSEGGNEQFF
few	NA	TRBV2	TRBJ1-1	TGTGCCAGCAGGGCAGGGAACACTGAAGCTTTCTTT	CASRAGNTEAFF
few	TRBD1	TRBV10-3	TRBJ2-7	TGTGCCATCAGTGACCCCGGACAGGGGGCCTACGAGCAGTACTTC	CAISDPGQGAYEQYF
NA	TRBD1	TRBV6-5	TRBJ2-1	TGTGCCAGCAGCCGGGACAGGAATGAGCAGTTCTTC	CASSRDRNEQFF
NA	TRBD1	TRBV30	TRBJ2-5	TGTGCCTGGAGTATGGGACAGGCCGTACAAGAGACCCAGTACTTC	CAWSMGQAVQETQYF
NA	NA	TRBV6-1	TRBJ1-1	TGTGCCAGCAGTGAAGCCCAGGGGCAGGGGAACACTGAAGCTTTCTTT	CASSEAQGQGNTEAFF
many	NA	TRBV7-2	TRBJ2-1	TGTGCCAGCAGCTTAGTCGTTCAGAACAATGAGCAGTTCTTC	CASSLVVQNNEQFF
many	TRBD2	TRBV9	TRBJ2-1	TGTGCCAGCAGCGTAAGCGGGAGTGTCAATGAGCAGTTCTTC	CASSVSGSVNEQFF
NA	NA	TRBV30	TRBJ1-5	TGTGCCTGGAACCAGGGGCTGGATCAGCCCCAGCATTTT	CAWNQGLDQPQHF
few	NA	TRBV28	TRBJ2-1	TGTGCCAGCAGTTTTCAGGGCCGCCGGACCGTAAGGAGCTCCTACAATGAGCAGTTCTTC	CASSFQGRRTVRSSYNEQFF
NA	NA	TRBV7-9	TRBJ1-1	TGTGCCAGCAGCTTACCTCCGGACACTCGTCCTTTCTTT	CASSLPPDTRPFF
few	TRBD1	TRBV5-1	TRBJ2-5	TGCGCCAGCACCCGGGACAGGGGCGCTGGGACCCAGTACTTC	CASTRDRGAGTQYF
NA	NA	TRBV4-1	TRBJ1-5	TGCGCCAGCAGCCAAGGGGGTGGGGCCAATCAGCCCCAGCATTTT	CASSQGGGANQPQHF
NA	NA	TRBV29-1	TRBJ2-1	TGCAGCGTTGAACGTAGACTAGACAACAATGAGCAGTTCTTC	CSVERRLDNNEQFF